This T cell receptor (beta chain) was observed in a study of cytomegalovirus exposure and HLA in healthy donors. J was trimmed by 6 bases and V by 2 bases; bases with no gene match: 9. Germline lookup yields CDR1 MNHEY and CDR2 SVGAGI. The length of the CDR3 is 15 residues. Both 60 Vbeta primers and 13 Jbeta primers went into the PCR. Repertoires were generated with immunoSEQ multiplex PCR, while TCRdb's copy carries only in-frame clones and drops some. Recorded here are about 200,000 clones; the top ten clones represent roughly 0.74%. The origin of this receptor is a boy aged 5 to 17 in good health and CMV-seronegative. Sequencing input: PBMCs. The V call is TRBV6-5, the J call TRBJ2-7; 8 positions agree with TRBD1. The CDR3 sequence: CASSYLGQGWREQYF. The DNA for the CDR3 is TGTGCCAGCAGTTACCTCGGACAGGGTTGGCGCGAGCAGTACTTC.